This TCR beta chain was captured by sequencing in a study of blood T cell repertoires in COVID-19. About the research overall: The United States, Italy and Spain were the sources of the acute and convalescent COVID-19 samples. The analysed material was cDNA or gDNA that came from T cells, B-cell-depleted T cells, or PBMCs.

V was pared by 2 bases and J by 9 bases, with 1 base of the junction left unmatched. This CDR3 is 13 amino acids long. Authors' methods: Counts of nucleated cells, estimated from reference gene primer amplification, were obtained. TCRdb's table, derived via immunoSEQ multiplex PCR, lists solely in-frame clones and lacks some. V, J and clone size are those of that table, while D and trimming were read from the DNA. The repertoire holds roughly 360,000 clones, with 81% as singletons. V and J are TRBV12-3 or TRBV12-4 and TRBJ2-1; 10 nucleotides line up with TRBD2. The clonotype comes from a human donor with acute or convalescent COVID-19. The donor label of this sample is uncertain. Material for sequencing was peripheral blood. In DNA, the CDR3 is TGTGCCAGCAGTTTAATAGCGGGAGGTGAGCAGTTCTTC. This codes for CASSLIAGGEQFF.